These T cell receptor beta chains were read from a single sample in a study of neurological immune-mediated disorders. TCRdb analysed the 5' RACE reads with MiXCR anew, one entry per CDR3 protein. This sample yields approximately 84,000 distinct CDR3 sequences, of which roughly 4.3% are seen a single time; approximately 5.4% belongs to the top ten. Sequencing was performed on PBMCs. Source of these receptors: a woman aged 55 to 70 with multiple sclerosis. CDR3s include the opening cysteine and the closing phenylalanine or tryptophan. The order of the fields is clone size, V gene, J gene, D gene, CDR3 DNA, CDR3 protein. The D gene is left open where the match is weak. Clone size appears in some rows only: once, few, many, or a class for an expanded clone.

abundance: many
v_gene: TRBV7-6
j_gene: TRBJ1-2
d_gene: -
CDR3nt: TGTGCCAGCAGCCGTACAGGGCGGGACTATGGCTACACCTTC
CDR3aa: CASSRTGRDYGYTF

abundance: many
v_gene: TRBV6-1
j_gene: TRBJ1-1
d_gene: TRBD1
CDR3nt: TGTGCCAGCAGTGCCCCACAGGGGGTGAGTGAAGCTTTCTTT
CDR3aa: CASSAPQGVSEAFF

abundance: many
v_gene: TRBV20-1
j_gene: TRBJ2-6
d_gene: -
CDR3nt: TGCAGTGCACAAGACACGCTCGGGGCCAACGTCCTGACTTTC
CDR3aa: CSAQDTLGANVLTF

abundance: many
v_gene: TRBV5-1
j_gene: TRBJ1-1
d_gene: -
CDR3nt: TGCGCCAGCAGCCCGGTCGGGGGATTGGGCACTGAAGCTTTCTTT
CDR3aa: CASSPVGGLGTEAFF

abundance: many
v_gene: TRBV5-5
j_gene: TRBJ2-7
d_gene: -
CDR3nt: TGTGCCAGCAGCTTGGAACCTTACACAGGGGGGGACGAGCAGTACTTC
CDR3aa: CASSLEPYTGGDEQYF

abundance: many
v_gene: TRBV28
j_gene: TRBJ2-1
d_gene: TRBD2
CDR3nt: TGTGCCAGCAGTTCCCAGACTAGCGGAGCCTACAATGAGCAGTTCTTC
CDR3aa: CASSSQTSGAYNEQFF

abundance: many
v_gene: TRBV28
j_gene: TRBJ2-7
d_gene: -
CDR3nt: TGTGCCATCGGCGGCTACGAGCAGTACTTC
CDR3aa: CAIGGYEQYF

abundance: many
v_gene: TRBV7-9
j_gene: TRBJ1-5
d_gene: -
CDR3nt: TGTGCCAGCAGCTTATATGGCACAAATCAGCCCCAGCATTTT
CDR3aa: CASSLYGTNQPQHF

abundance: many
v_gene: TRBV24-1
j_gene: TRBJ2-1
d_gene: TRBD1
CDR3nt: TGTGCCACCAGTGATTCGGGACAGGGATTAGGGGATGAGCAGTTCTTC
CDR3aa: CATSDSGQGLGDEQFF

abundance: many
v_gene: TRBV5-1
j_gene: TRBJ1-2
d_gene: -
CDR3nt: TGCGCCAGCAGCTTGACGGCAGGGGTAGACTATGGCTACACCTTC
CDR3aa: CASSLTAGVDYGYTF

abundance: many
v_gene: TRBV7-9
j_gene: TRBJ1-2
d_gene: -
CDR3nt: TGTGCCAGCAGCTCTGCGGGTACAGGTCGGGGTAACTATGGCTACACCTTC
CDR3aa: CASSSAGTGRGNYGYTF

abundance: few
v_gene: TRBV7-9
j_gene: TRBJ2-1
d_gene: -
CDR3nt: TGTGCCAGCAGCTCCGTTCTTAGTGCGGGGAAATTGTTCTACAATGAGCAGTTCTTC
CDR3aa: CASSSVLSAGKLFYNEQFF

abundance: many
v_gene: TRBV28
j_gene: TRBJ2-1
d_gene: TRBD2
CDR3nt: TGTGCCAGCAGCCCGTCCCCGCGGGGGGTCAGCTCCTACAATGAGCAGTTCTTC
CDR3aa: CASSPSPRGVSSYNEQFF

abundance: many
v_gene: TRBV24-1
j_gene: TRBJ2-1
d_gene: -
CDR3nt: TGTGCCACCAGTGATTTGAGGCAGGGGTTCGATGAGCAGTTCTTC
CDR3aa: CATSDLRQGFDEQFF

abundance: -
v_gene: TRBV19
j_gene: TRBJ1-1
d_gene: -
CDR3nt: TGTGCCAGTAGTATGGGACCGACTGAAGCTTTCTTT
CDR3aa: CASSMGPTEAFF

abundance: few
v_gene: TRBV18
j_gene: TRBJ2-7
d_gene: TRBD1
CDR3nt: TGTGCCAGCTCACCACTAAGGACGGACAGGGCCTTATACGAGCAGTACTTC
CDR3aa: CASSPLRTDRALYEQYF

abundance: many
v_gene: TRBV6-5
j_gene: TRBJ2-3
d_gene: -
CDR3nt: TGTGCCAGCAGTCCCCAGGACCACCGGACGCATACGCAGTATTTT
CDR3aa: CASSPQDHRTHTQYF

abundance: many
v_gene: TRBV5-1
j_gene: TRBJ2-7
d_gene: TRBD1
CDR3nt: TGCGCCAGCACCGAGACCGGGACAGGGAACTACGAGCAGTACTTC
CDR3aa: CASTETGTGNYEQYF

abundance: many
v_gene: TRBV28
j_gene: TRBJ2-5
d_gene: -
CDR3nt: TGTGCCAGCAGCTTTGGTACCCAAGAGACCCAGTACTTC
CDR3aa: CASSFGTQETQYF

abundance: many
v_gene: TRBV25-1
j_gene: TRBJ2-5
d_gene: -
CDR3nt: TGTGCCAGCAGCTATAACAGGGAGTGGGAGACCCAGTACTTC
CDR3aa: CASSYNREWETQYF